The 27 T cell receptor beta chains listed next were all sequenced from one sample in a study of T-cell reconstitution after alpha-beta-depleted transplantation in children. This sample's TCRbeta library carried unique molecular identifier barcodes. Using its own MiXCR run on the PCR reads, TCRdb lists one record per CDR3 protein. This sample has hundreds of thousands of distinct CDR3 sequences; about 12% occur once, and the top ten carry about 5%. The input for sequencing was PBMCs from the stem cell graft donor, taken from the stem cell graft. The receptors originated from a human donor who donated a stem cell graft to a child with combined immunodeficiency.

The V gene is TRBV25-1, the J gene TRBJ2-7; TRBD1 is a possible D gene (6 bases). V was trimmed by 4 bases and J by 3 bases, leaving 13 bases between them. The CDR3 is 14 amino acids. Germline lookup yields CDR1 MGHDK and CDR2 SYGVNS. The CDR3 DNA sequence: TGTGCCAGCAGTGGACGACAGGAAGGCTACGAGCAGTACTTC. Translated, it gives CASSGRQEGYEQYF.

This clonotype has a count of ten or more. This chain uses TRBV5-1 with TRBJ2-7, with D hard to call. The CDR3 is 14 amino acids. V was shortened by 0 bases and J by 5 bases, with 12 bases between the two germline ends. Germline assignment: CDR1 SGHRS and CDR2 YFSETQ. The CDR3 is CASSLDRVFDEQYF. CDR3 in DNA: TGCGCCAGCAGCTTGGATAGGGTATTCGACGAGCAGTACTTC.

The gene calls are TRBV12-3 or TRBV12-4 and TRBJ2-2, with D hard to call. This CDR3 is built from 12 residues. In DNA, the CDR3 is TGTGTTAGTGGTCGGACGGTCGGGGAGCTGTTTTTT. Protein sequence: CVSGRTVGELFF.

This rearrangement joins TRBV7-8 to TRBJ2-5; 9 positions match TRBD1. The CDR3 runs 19 residues. Germline assignment: CDR1 SGHVS and CDR2 FQNEAQ. After removal of 2 bases from V and 5 bases from J, the junction contained 18 bases not matched to a gene. The CDR3 bases are TGTGCCAGCAGCTTACCGGGGACAGGGAGATGGGGTTTACGGGAGACCCAGTACTTC. Translating it yields CASSLPGTGRWGLRETQYF.

This clonotype was found a few times. The chain carries TRBV20-1 and TRBJ2-7; 9 bases are a match to TRBD1. V lost 1 base to trimming and J lost 5 bases; unmatched junction nucleotides: 6. CDR3 length: 14 residues. Germline V gene sequence: CDR1 DFQATT, CDR2 SNEGSKA (reference sequence). Here the CDR3 reads CSARAGQGWDEQYF. The CDR3 nucleotides read TGCAGTGCTAGAGCGGGACAGGGTTGGGACGAGCAGTACTTC.

The sample holds a few counts of this clonotype. V gene TRBV5-1 combines with J gene TRBJ2-3; D not resolved. The V gene lost 0 bases and the J gene lost 3 bases, with 11 bases spanning the gap. CDR1 SGHRS and CDR2 YFSETQ come from the germline V gene. The CDR3 length is 15 residues. The CDR3 DNA sequence: TGCGCCAGCAGCTTGGCCGCAGGAGCTACAGATACGCAGTATTTT. Encoded protein: CASSLAAGATDTQYF.

This clonotype was recorded at least ten times. The CDR3 loop reads CSARAGLAEVNEQFF. DNA for the CDR3: TGCAGTGCTAGAGCAGGACTAGCGGAAGTCAATGAGCAGTTCTTC. J is TRBJ2-1 and V is TRBV20-1; 10 nucleotides match TRBD2. J was trimmed by 6 bases and V by 1 base; bases with no gene match: 6. The CDR3 contains 15 residues. The germline CDR1 and CDR2 sequences are DFQATT and SNEGSKA (reference sequence).

This clonotype was recorded at least ten times. The rearrangement uses TRBV12-3 or TRBV12-4 and TRBJ1-5; 9 nucleotides align to TRBD1. The CDR3 contains 14 residues. The V gene end was trimmed by 6 bases and the J gene end by 2 bases; junction bases not matched to a gene: 2. The CDR3 nucleotides are TGTGCCAGCAGCAGACAGGGGGGCAATCAGCCCCAGCATTTT. It translates to CASSRQGGNQPQHF.

CDR3 bases: TGTGCCAGCAGCTTAGAAAACATTTGGGTTAGCGGGACTCCAGTAAGCGTGAATGAGCAGTTCTTC. Translated: CASSLENIWVSGTPVSVNEQFF. The gene calls are TRBV11-2 and TRBJ2-1, with 8 nucleotides matching TRBD2. From germline, CDR1 is SGHAT and CDR2 FQNNGV. J was trimmed by 7 bases and V by 0 bases; bases with no gene match: 26. There are 22 residues in the CDR3.

This clonotype was detected only once. This may come from a read error, since a much larger clone is one base off. The genes are TRBV11-2 and TRBJ2-3; 9 nucleotides match TRBD2. Germline V lookup: CDR1 SGHAT, CDR2 FQNNGV. This CDR3 has 16 residues. Written as DNA, the CDR3 is TGTGCCAGCAGCTTGGGAAAGCGGGAGGAAAAAGATATGCAGTATTTT. Protein product: CASSLGKREEKDMQYF. Variable domain in full (rest from reference TRBV11-2 and TRBJ2-3): EAGVAQSPRYKIIEKRQSVAFWCNPISGHATLYWYQQILGQGPKLLIQFQNNGVVDDSQLPKDRFSAERLKGVDSTLKIQPAKLEDSAVYLCASSLGKREEKDMQYFGPGTRLTVL.

V is TRBV5-5 and J is TRBJ1-4; D is uncertain. V lost 1 base and J lost 3, with 7 bases in between. The CDR3 is made up of 14 amino acids. Germline V gene sequence: CDR1 SGHKS, CDR2 YYEKEE (reference sequence). CDR3 region: CASSLLQPNEKLFF. In DNA, the CDR3 is TGTGCCAGCAGCTTGCTACAGCCTAATGAAAAACTGTTTTTT.

This clonotype was seen many times. V and J are TRBV28 and TRBJ2-5; no clear D gene. Germline CDR1 reads MDHEN; CDR2 reads SYDVKM. V lost 5 bases to trimming and J lost 1 base, with 8 bases between them. The CDR3 sequence is 13 residues long. The CDR3 reads CASSTPGQETQYF. The CDR3 DNA is TGTGCCAGCAGTACCCCGGGCCAAGAGACCCAGTACTTC. The whole variable domain, remainder taken from reference TRBV28 and TRBJ2-5, is DVKVTQSSRYLVKRTGEKVFLECVQDMDHENMFWYRQDPGLGLRLIYFSYDVKMKEKGDIPEGYSVSREKKERFSLILESASTNQTSMYLCASSTPGQETQYFGPGTRLLVL.

The CDR3 reads CASSVGTASGNTIYF. The CDR3 DNA reads TGTGCCAGCAGCGTAGGGACTGCCTCTGGAAACACCATATATTTT. The V gene is TRBV9, the J gene TRBJ1-3; D gene unclear. The CDR3 runs to 15 residues. Germline V lookup: CDR1 SGDLS, CDR2 YYNGEE. The V gene lost 0 bases and the J gene lost 0 bases, with 7 bases spanning the gap. Combining the CDR3 with reference TRBV9 and TRBJ1-3 gives the whole variable domain DSGVTQTPKHLITATGQRVTLRCSPRSGDLSVYWYQQSLDQGLQFLIQYYNGEERAKGNILERFSAQQFPDLHSELNLSSLELGDSALYFCASSVGTASGNTIYFGEGSWLTVV.

This clonotype has ten or more counts. This sequence joins TRBV20-1 and TRBJ2-1, with 11 bases that match TRBD2. CDR1 DFQATT and CDR2 SNEGSKA come from the germline V gene (reference sequence). The trim removed 5 bases at V and 0 bases at J, leaving 3 bases unmatched. The CDR3 is made up of 15 amino acids. The CDR3 DNA sequence: TGCAGTGCTTCTAGCGGGAGGAGCTCCTACAATGAGCAGTTCTTC. Its translation: CSASSGRSSYNEQFF.

This clonotype was detected many times. The rearrangement links TRBV3-1 to TRBJ2-1; 9 bases are a match to TRBD2. The germline V gene has CDR1 LGHDT and CDR2 YNNKEL (reference sequence). V trimming: 1 base; J trimming: 6 bases; junction bases outside the gene matches: 4. The CDR3 length is 15 residues. The CDR3 bases are TGTGCCAGCAGCCAAGGTAGGACTAGCGCCAATGAGCAGTTCTTC. It is translated as CASSQGRTSANEQFF.

This clonotype was seen many times. The chain has TRBV18 and TRBJ2-7; D is tentatively TRBD1 or TRBD2 (6 bases each). Germline V lookup: CDR1 KGHSH, CDR2 LQKENI. Trimming shortened V by 2 bases and J by 4 bases, and 15 bases separated the two germline ends. CDR3 size: 15 residues. CDR3 in amino acids: CASSPMDGGNYEQYF. DNA of the CDR3: TGTGCCAGCTCACCAATGGACGGGGGCAATTACGAGCAGTACTTC.

The sample holds a few counts of this clonotype. The V and J genes are TRBV5-1 and TRBJ2-7; TRBD1 might be the D (6 bases). The germline CDR1 and CDR2 sequences are SGHRS and YFSETQ. Trimming pared 7 bases from V and 2 bases from J, leaving 10 bases between. The CDR3 is 12 residues long. The CDR3 nucleotides read TGCGCCAGCGGGGACACCACCTACGAGCAGTACTTC. Its translation: CASGDTTYEQYF.

This clonotype was recorded at least ten times. The chain uses TRBV7-2 and TRBJ1-2; D might be TRBD1 (5 bases). The V end lost 5 bases, the J end lost 4 bases, and 11 bases lay between the germline ends. There are 13 residues in the CDR3. Per germline, CDR1 SGHTA and CDR2 FQGNSA. CDR3 in amino acids: CASSTDRAYGYTF. The CDR3 nucleotides are TGTGCCAGCAGCACCGACAGAGCCTATGGCTACACCTTC.

This clonotype has just a few counts. The chain couples TRBV9 to TRBJ2-7; 10 bases line up with TRBD2. The CDR3 is 15 residues long. V dropped 0 bases and J dropped 5; count of bases not matched to a gene: 5. Germline V gene sequence: CDR1 SGDLS, CDR2 YYNGEE. The CDR3 protein is CASSVEGLARNEQYF. In DNA, the CDR3 is TGTGCCAGCAGCGTAGAGGGACTAGCGAGAAACGAGCAGTACTTC.

Only a few counts were recorded for this clonotype. The chain is built from TRBV6-1 and TRBJ2-4, with 11 bases lining up with TRBD1. The trim removed 5 bases at V and 7 bases at J, leaving 7 bases unmatched. The CDR3 is 15 residues long. CDR1 MNHNS and CDR2 SASEGT come from the germline V gene. The CDR3 DNA follows: TGTGCCAGCAGTCAGGGGACAGGGGGTTTTAACATTCAGTACTTC. Translating gives CASSQGTGGFNIQYF.

This clonotype was counted only a few times. The V gene is TRBV4-3, the J gene TRBJ2-6, with 9 bases lining up with TRBD1. CDR1 and CDR2 (germline): LGHNA, YSLEER. The CDR3 has 20 amino acids. V gave up 0 bases and J gave up 0 bases; unmatched junction bases: 9. The CDR3 here is CASSQEEGTGWFSGANVLTF. As DNA, the CDR3 is TGCGCCAGCAGCCAAGAAGAAGGGACAGGGTGGTTCTCTGGGGCCAACGTCCTGACTTTC.

CDR3 nucleotides: TGTGCCAGCAGTTCTCCCAGTGGGCAGCCCCAGCATTTT. Protein: CASSSPSGQPQHF. The chain is built from TRBV12-3 or TRBV12-4 and TRBJ1-5; D remains ambiguous. This CDR3 is built from 13 residues. Trimming pared 4 bases from V and 7 bases from J, leaving 11 bases between.

This clonotype was observed a handful of times. This chain uses TRBV4-3 with TRBJ2-1, with 7 positions matching TRBD1. The germline V gene has CDR1 LGHNA and CDR2 YSLEER. CDR3 length equals 15 residues. J lost 6 bases, V lost 0 bases, and 5 bases had no gene match. The CDR3 DNA sequence: TGCGCCAGCAGCCAAGAAGGGGGCGCGTTCAATGAGCAGTTCTTC. Protein: CASSQEGGAFNEQFF.

This clonotype was seen a few times. The V call is TRBV5-4, the J call TRBJ2-7, with 14 bases fitting TRBD2. This CDR3 is 15 amino acids long. Germline values: CDR1 SGHNT, CDR2 YYREEE (reference sequence). V shed 4 bases and J 3 bases; nucleotides not matched to a gene: 3. The CDR3 region is CASSPGLAGDYEQYF. CDR3 nucleotides: TGTGCCAGCAGCCCGGGACTAGCGGGAGACTACGAGCAGTACTTC.

This clonotype showed up many times. The chain carries TRBV12-3 or TRBV12-4 and TRBJ2-1, with D hard to call. The CDR3 loop spans 15 amino acids. The germline V and J ends were trimmed by 5 bases and 4 bases, with 15 bases remaining between them. CDR3 DNA sequence: TGTGCCAGCAGTGCAATTATCCGGCCTTACAATGAGCAGTTCTTC. Protein product: CASSAIIRPYNEQFF.

This clonotype was observed a handful of times. V and J are TRBV6-2 or TRBV6-3 and TRBJ2-1, with a weak D call TRBD2 (6 bases). This CDR3 comprises 13 residues. The ends were cut back, 6 bases at V and 3 bases at J, with 9 bases in the middle. From germline, CDR1 is MNHEY and CDR2 SVGEGT. The CDR3 DNA follows: TGTGCCAGCAGGGAGGGCCTCTACAATGAGCAGTTCTTC. Protein product: CASREGLYNEQFF.

This clonotype was picked up many times. V and J are TRBV12-3 or TRBV12-4 and TRBJ2-2; D uncertain. CDR3 length: 13 residues. V shed 6 bases and J shed 1 base, with 6 bases lying between them. In DNA, the CDR3 is TGTGCCAGCAGGAACAGGAACACCGGGGAGCTGTTTTTT. It translates to CASRNRNTGELFF.